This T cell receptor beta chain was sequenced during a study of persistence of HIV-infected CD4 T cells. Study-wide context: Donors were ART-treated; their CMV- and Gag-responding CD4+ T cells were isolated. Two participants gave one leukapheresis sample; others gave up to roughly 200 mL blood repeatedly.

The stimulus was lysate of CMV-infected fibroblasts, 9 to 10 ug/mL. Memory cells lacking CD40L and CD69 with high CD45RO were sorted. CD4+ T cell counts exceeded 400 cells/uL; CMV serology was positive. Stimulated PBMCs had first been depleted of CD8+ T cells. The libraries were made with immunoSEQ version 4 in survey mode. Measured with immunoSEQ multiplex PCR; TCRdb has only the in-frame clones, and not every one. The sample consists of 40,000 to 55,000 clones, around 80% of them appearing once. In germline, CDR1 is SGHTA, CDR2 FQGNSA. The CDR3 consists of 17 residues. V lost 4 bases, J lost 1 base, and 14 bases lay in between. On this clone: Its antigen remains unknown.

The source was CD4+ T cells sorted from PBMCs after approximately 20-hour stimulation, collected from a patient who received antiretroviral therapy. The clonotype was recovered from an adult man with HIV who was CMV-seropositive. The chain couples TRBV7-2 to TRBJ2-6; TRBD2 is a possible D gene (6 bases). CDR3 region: CASSSRGDSSGANVLTF. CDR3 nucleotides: TGTGCCAGCAGCTCCCGAGGGGACTCTTCTGGGGCCAACGTCCTGACTTTC.